This TCR beta chain was recovered during a study of cytomegalovirus exposure and HLA in healthy donors. Primers: 60 Vbeta forward and 13 Jbeta reverse. Produced via immunoSEQ multiplex PCR; TCRdb's table is partial and in-frame only. The sample includes approximately 120,000 clones, 72% of them seen just once. The germline CDR1 and CDR2 sequences are SGHDN and FVKESK. This CDR3 region has 15 residues. J gave up 3 bases and V 4 bases, and 7 bases lay outside the gene matches. On this clone itself: What it recognizes is unknown.

Study findings and constraints: Earlier analysis looked at TCR beta V segments, and most were productive about 90% or about 30% of the time.

This receptor was obtained from a man aged 25-45 years in good health and CMV-seronegative. V and J are TRBV14 and TRBJ2-7; 9 bases are a match to TRBD1. The sequenced sample consisted of PBMCs. CDR3 in amino acids: CASSPTDRGFYEQYF. The CDR3 DNA reads as TGTGCCAGCAGCCCCACGGACAGGGGATTCTACGAGCAGTACTTC.